A selection of T cell receptor beta chains follows, all from one sample in a study of blood T cell repertoires in COVID-19. Method: immunoSEQ multiplex PCR; TCRdb's copy keeps in-frame clones and lacks some. The data show under 150,000 clones, approximately 83% seen once. Specimen: peripheral blood. These receptors were obtained from a woman aged 55-69 years with COVID-19, enrolled during active disease. CDR3s include the opening cysteine and the closing phenylalanine or tryptophan. Each record gives: CDR3 length, clone size, J gene, D gene, V gene, CDR3 DNA, CDR3 protein. The D gene is left open where the match is weak. Clone size, where shown, is once, few, many, or a class for clones that have expanded.

CDR3 length: 16; clone size: once; J gene: TRBJ2-5; D gene: NA; V gene: TRBV11-2; CDR3 DNA: TGTGCCAGCAGCCTCCGGGTTAGCGTGGGTATGGAGACCCAGTACTTC; CDR3 protein: CASSLRVSVGMETQYF
CDR3 length: 11; clone size: NA; J gene: TRBJ2-7; D gene: NA; V gene: TRBV6-5; CDR3 DNA: TGTGCCAGCAGTTACCTCGGGGAGCAGTACTTC; CDR3 protein: CASSYLGEQYF
CDR3 length: 13; clone size: NA; J gene: TRBJ2-7; D gene: NA; V gene: TRBV5-1; CDR3 DNA: TGCGCCAGCAGTTTGGGGGGCACCTACGAGCAGTACTTC; CDR3 protein: CASSLGGTYEQYF
CDR3 length: 14; clone size: NA; J gene: TRBJ2-7; D gene: TRBD1; V gene: TRBV5-1; CDR3 DNA: TGCGCCAGCCGTGCTGGACAGGGCAGCTACGAGCAGTACTTC; CDR3 protein: CASRAGQGSYEQYF
CDR3 length: 14; clone size: NA; J gene: TRBJ1-2; D gene: TRBD1; V gene: TRBV7-6; CDR3 DNA: TGTGCCAGCAGCTTAATCGCAGGGGGCAATGGCTACACCTTC; CDR3 protein: CASSLIAGGNGYTF
CDR3 length: 14; clone size: NA; J gene: TRBJ2-2; D gene: NA; V gene: TRBV11-2; CDR3 DNA: TGTGCCAGCAGCTTAGGAGGGAACACCGGGGAGCTGTTTTTT; CDR3 protein: CASSLGGNTGELFF
CDR3 length: 14; clone size: once; J gene: TRBJ2-3; D gene: NA; V gene: TRBV11-3; CDR3 DNA: TGTGCCAGCAGCTTAGCAGCGGGCACAGATACGCAGTATTTT; CDR3 protein: CASSLAAGTDTQYF
CDR3 length: 13; clone size: few; J gene: TRBJ2-5; D gene: NA; V gene: TRBV3-1/TRBV3-2; CDR3 DNA: TGTGCCAGCAGCCAAGACCGCGGAAGAACCCAGTACTTC; CDR3 protein: CASSQDRGRTQYF
CDR3 length: 13; clone size: NA; J gene: TRBJ1-3; D gene: NA; V gene: TRBV10-2; CDR3 DNA: TGCGCCAGCAGTGATCCGGGATCGGACACCATATATTTT; CDR3 protein: CASSDPGSDTIYF
CDR3 length: 14; clone size: NA; J gene: TRBJ1-1; D gene: TRBD1; V gene: TRBV2; CDR3 DNA: TGTGCCAGCAGCGACAGGGGGGCGAACACTGAAGCTTTCTTT; CDR3 protein: CASSDRGANTEAFF
CDR3 length: 15; clone size: NA; J gene: TRBJ1-2; D gene: NA; V gene: TRBV6-5; CDR3 DNA: TGTGCCAGCAGTTACTCGGGGCAGAGCAACTATGGCTACACCTTC; CDR3 protein: CASSYSGQSNYGYTF
CDR3 length: 14; clone size: NA; J gene: TRBJ2-7; D gene: TRBD1; V gene: TRBV4-2; CDR3 DNA: TGTGCCAGCAGCCAAGATGCAGGGGGCTACGAGCAGTACTTC; CDR3 protein: CASSQDAGGYEQYF
CDR3 length: 16; clone size: NA; J gene: TRBJ2-3; D gene: TRBD1; V gene: TRBV5-4; CDR3 DNA: TGTGCCAGCAGCTTGGGCAGGGGGAAGACCGGAGGTACGCAGTATTTT; CDR3 protein: CASSLGRGKTGGTQYF
CDR3 length: 16; clone size: NA; J gene: TRBJ2-1; D gene: TRBD1; V gene: TRBV18; CDR3 DNA: TGTGCCAGCTCACGAGCCACCGGGACAGGGTACAATGAGCAGTTCTTC; CDR3 protein: CASSRATGTGYNEQFF
CDR3 length: 16; clone size: NA; J gene: TRBJ2-7; D gene: NA; V gene: TRBV5-1; CDR3 DNA: TGCGCCAGCAGCCCCTCGGGCGGGGACGGGTCCTACGAGCAGTACTTC; CDR3 protein: CASSPSGGDGSYEQYF
CDR3 length: 17; clone size: NA; J gene: TRBJ2-2; D gene: TRBD2; V gene: TRBV24-1; CDR3 DNA: TGTGCCACCAGTGATTTAGTAGCGGGGGCCAACACCGGGGAGCTGTTTTTT; CDR3 protein: CATSDLVAGANTGELFF
CDR3 length: 16; clone size: once; J gene: TRBJ2-2; D gene: NA; V gene: TRBV4-1; CDR3 DNA: TGCGCCAGCAGCCAACGCCAGGAAATGAACACCGGGGAGCTGTTTTTT; CDR3 protein: CASSQRQEMNTGELFF
CDR3 length: 13; clone size: NA; J gene: TRBJ1-1; D gene: NA; V gene: TRBV14; CDR3 DNA: TGTGCCAGCAGCCAAATACCAGACAGTGAAGCTTTCTTT; CDR3 protein: CASSQIPDSEAFF
CDR3 length: 13; clone size: NA; J gene: TRBJ1-1; D gene: NA; V gene: TRBV5-6; CDR3 DNA: TGTGCCAGCAGCTTGGACAGGAACACTGAAGCTTTCTTT; CDR3 protein: CASSLDRNTEAFF
CDR3 length: 16; clone size: NA; J gene: TRBJ2-2; D gene: TRBD2; V gene: TRBV9; CDR3 DNA: TGTGCCAGCAGCGTCTCCCGGTTCAGGGAGGGCGGGGAGCTGTTTTTT; CDR3 protein: CASSVSRFREGGELFF
CDR3 length: 14; clone size: NA; J gene: TRBJ2-2; D gene: NA; V gene: TRBV5-1; CDR3 DNA: TGCGCCAGCAGCTTGAGACAGGACACCGGGGAGCTGTTTTTT; CDR3 protein: CASSLRQDTGELFF
CDR3 length: 20; clone size: NA; J gene: TRBJ2-7; D gene: NA; V gene: TRBV3-1/TRBV3-2; CDR3 DNA: TGTGCCAGCAGCCGAGGCCATCAGGCCAAGAGACTAGAACCCAAGAGTGAGCAGTACTTC; CDR3 protein: CASSRGHQAKRLEPKSEQYF
CDR3 length: 14; clone size: once; J gene: TRBJ1-6; D gene: NA; V gene: TRBV4-2; CDR3 DNA: TGTGCCAGCAGCTACAGGGAGGGTAATTCACCCCTCCACTTT; CDR3 protein: CASSYREGNSPLHF
CDR3 length: 15; clone size: NA; J gene: TRBJ1-1; D gene: TRBD1; V gene: TRBV14; CDR3 DNA: TGTGCCAGCAGCCGTACACAGGGGGCAGAGACTGAAGCTTTCTTT; CDR3 protein: CASSRTQGAETEAFF
CDR3 length: 14; clone size: NA; J gene: TRBJ1-2; D gene: NA; V gene: TRBV7-8; CDR3 DNA: TGTGCCAGCAGCTTAGTAGTGGACAGTTATGGCTACACCTTC; CDR3 protein: CASSLVVDSYGYTF
CDR3 length: 14; clone size: NA; J gene: TRBJ1-6; D gene: NA; V gene: TRBV27; CDR3 DNA: TGTGCCAGCAGTCACGGGGGGGCCAATTCACCCCTCCACTTT; CDR3 protein: CASSHGGANSPLHF
CDR3 length: 15; clone size: NA; J gene: TRBJ1-4; D gene: TRBD1; V gene: TRBV24-1; CDR3 DNA: TGTGCCACCAGTGACAGACAGGGGGGAGGCGAAAAACTGTTTTTT; CDR3 protein: CATSDRQGGGEKLFF
CDR3 length: 13; clone size: NA; J gene: TRBJ2-1; D gene: TRBD2; V gene: TRBV12-3/TRBV12-4; CDR3 DNA: TGTGCCAGCATGACTAGCGGGGGGGATGAGCAGTTCTTC; CDR3 protein: CASMTSGGDEQFF
CDR3 length: 15; clone size: NA; J gene: TRBJ2-7; D gene: TRBD1; V gene: TRBV5-8; CDR3 DNA: TGTGCCAGCAGCCCTGGACAGGCCCCGGGCTACGAGCAGTACTTC; CDR3 protein: CASSPGQAPGYEQYF
CDR3 length: 15; clone size: NA; J gene: TRBJ1-3; D gene: NA; V gene: TRBV5-1; CDR3 DNA: TGCGCCAGCAGCTTAACGTACAGCTCTGGAAACACCATATATTTT; CDR3 protein: CASSLTYSSGNTIYF
CDR3 length: 14; clone size: NA; J gene: TRBJ2-1; D gene: NA; V gene: TRBV25-1; CDR3 DNA: TGTGCCAGCAGTGAACAGGGGGGATACAATGAGCAGTTCTTC; CDR3 protein: CASSEQGGYNEQFF
CDR3 length: 15; clone size: few; J gene: TRBJ2-7; D gene: TRBD2; V gene: TRBV7-2; CDR3 DNA: TGTGCCAGCAGCTTAGGACTAGCGGGATACTACGAGCAGTACTTC; CDR3 protein: CASSLGLAGYYEQYF
CDR3 length: 17; clone size: few; J gene: TRBJ2-2; D gene: TRBD2; V gene: TRBV3-1/TRBV3-2; CDR3 DNA: TGTGCCAGCAGCCGAGCCATGACTAGCGGCTACACCGGGGAGCTGTTTTTT; CDR3 protein: CASSRAMTSGYTGELFF
CDR3 length: 16; clone size: NA; J gene: TRBJ1-2; D gene: NA; V gene: TRBV9; CDR3 DNA: TGTGCCAGCACCCTGAAAAACGGGGGACCCTACTATGGCTACACCTTC; CDR3 protein: CASTLKNGGPYYGYTF
CDR3 length: 15; clone size: NA; J gene: TRBJ2-7; D gene: TRBD1; V gene: TRBV27; CDR3 DNA: TGTGCCAGCAGTGCGTACACAGGGGGCGCATCGAAGCAGTACTTC; CDR3 protein: CASSAYTGGASKQYF
CDR3 length: 13; clone size: NA; J gene: TRBJ2-7; D gene: NA; V gene: TRBV12-3/TRBV12-4; CDR3 DNA: TGTGCCAGCACGCAAAATGCGGGGGCCGGAGCGTACTTC; CDR3 protein: CASTQNAGAGAYF
CDR3 length: 15; clone size: NA; J gene: TRBJ1-1; D gene: NA; V gene: TRBV5-1; CDR3 DNA: TGCGCCAGCAGCTTAGAGGTAGCCACGAACACTGAAGCTTTCTTT; CDR3 protein: CASSLEVATNTEAFF
CDR3 length: 12; clone size: NA; J gene: TRBJ2-5; D gene: TRBD1; V gene: TRBV12-3/TRBV12-4; CDR3 DNA: TGTGCCAGCAGTTCAGGGGGAGAGACCCAGTACTTC; CDR3 protein: CASSSGGETQYF
CDR3 length: 15; clone size: NA; J gene: TRBJ2-1; D gene: TRBD2; V gene: TRBV13; CDR3 DNA: TGTGCCAGCAGCTTAATGCGGGGGGTGTACAATGAGCAGTTCTTC; CDR3 protein: CASSLMRGVYNEQFF
CDR3 length: 14; clone size: few; J gene: TRBJ1-1; D gene: NA; V gene: TRBV9; CDR3 DNA: TGTGCCAGCAGCGTAGAGGAGGGAGGAACTGAAGCTTTCTTT; CDR3 protein: CASSVEEGGTEAFF
CDR3 length: 14; clone size: NA; J gene: TRBJ2-3; D gene: TRBD2; V gene: TRBV27; CDR3 DNA: TGTGCCAGCAGTTTAGCCCCCAGCGGGGTGACGCAGTATTTT; CDR3 protein: CASSLAPSGVTQYF
CDR3 length: 14; clone size: NA; J gene: TRBJ1-1; D gene: NA; V gene: TRBV19; CDR3 DNA: TGTGCCAGTAGTATAACAGACCCGAACACTGAAGCTTTCTTT; CDR3 protein: CASSITDPNTEAFF
CDR3 length: 15; clone size: few; J gene: TRBJ2-1; D gene: TRBD1; V gene: TRBV18; CDR3 DNA: TGTGCCAGCTCACCGGGACAGAGTTTAAACAATGAGCAGTTCTTC; CDR3 protein: CASSPGQSLNNEQFF
CDR3 length: 13; clone size: NA; J gene: TRBJ1-4; D gene: NA; V gene: TRBV7-2; CDR3 DNA: TGTGCCAGCAGCGGCGCCGGGAATGAAAAACTGTTTTTT; CDR3 protein: CASSGAGNEKLFF
CDR3 length: 14; clone size: NA; J gene: TRBJ2-7; D gene: TRBD2; V gene: TRBV2; CDR3 DNA: TGTGCCAGCACAATTAGCGGGGGCTCCTACGAGCAGTACTTC; CDR3 protein: CASTISGGSYEQYF
CDR3 length: 11; clone size: once; J gene: TRBJ2-7; D gene: NA; V gene: TRBV7-6; CDR3 DNA: TGTGCCAGCAGCTCTAGTAGGGAGCAGTACTTC; CDR3 protein: CASSSSREQYF
CDR3 length: 14; clone size: once; J gene: TRBJ2-7; D gene: NA; V gene: TRBV3-1/TRBV3-2; CDR3 DNA: TGTGCCAGCAGCCTATTTCTGGCAGGGAACGAGCAGTACTTC; CDR3 protein: CASSLFLAGNEQYF